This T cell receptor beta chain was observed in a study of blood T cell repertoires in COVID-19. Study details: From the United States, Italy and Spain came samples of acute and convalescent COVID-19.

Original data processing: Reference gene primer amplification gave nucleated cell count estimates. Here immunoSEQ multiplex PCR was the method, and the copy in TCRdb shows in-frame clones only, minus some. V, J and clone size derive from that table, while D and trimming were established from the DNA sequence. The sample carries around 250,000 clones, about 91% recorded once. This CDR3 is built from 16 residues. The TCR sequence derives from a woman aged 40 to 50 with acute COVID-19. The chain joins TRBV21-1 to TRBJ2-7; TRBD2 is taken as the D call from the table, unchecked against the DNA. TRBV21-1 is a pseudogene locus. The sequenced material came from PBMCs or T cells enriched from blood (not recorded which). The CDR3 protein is CASSKRTSGRAGEQYF. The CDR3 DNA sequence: TGTGCCAGCAGCAAGCGGACTAGCGGGAGGGCCGGCGAGCAGTACTTC.